Listed here are 8 T cell receptor beta chains from one sample, sequenced in a study of T cell responses to AZD1222 COVID-19 vaccine. Assay used: immunoSEQ multiplex PCR; TCRdb lists only in-frame clones, some missing. The sample includes under 170,000 clones, more than 80% of them seen just once. The specimen comprised peripheral blood, sampled 28 days after the second AZD1222 dose. The receptor set was obtained from an adult who received the AZD1222 COVID-19 vaccine.

Here the CDR3 reads CASSSLLRSGAKADTQYF. In nucleotides, the CDR3 is TGCGCCAGCAGCTCTCTTTTGCGATCGGGGGCTAAGGCAGATACGCAGTATTTT. J is TRBJ2-3 and V is TRBV5-1; either TRBD1 or TRBD2 may supply D (6 bases each). The CDR3 is 18 residues long. From germline, CDR1 is SGHRS and CDR2 YFSETQ. V dropped 3 bases and J dropped 4 bases, with 24 bases sitting between them.

The rearrangement joins TRBV27 to TRBJ1-2; D is possibly TRBD1 (6 bases). The CDR3 is 15 amino acids. Looked up from germline, CDR1 is MNHEY and CDR2 is SMNVEV (reference sequence). The ends were cut back, 1 base at V and 1 base at J, with 10 bases in the middle. In DNA, the CDR3 is TGTGCCAGCAGTTTATATGGGGGGCTTAACTATGGCTACACCTTC. Its protein is CASSLYGGLNYGYTF.

V is TRBV5-1 and J is TRBJ2-1; D gene uncertain. Between the trimmed V and J ends, which lost 0 bases and 6 bases, there was a span of 10 bases. Germline V CDR1 and CDR2: SGHRS, YFSETQ. CDR3 length: 14 residues. CDR3 amino acids: CASSLGVSSNEQFF. The CDR3 DNA is TGCGCCAGCAGCTTGGGGGTATCTAGCAATGAGCAGTTCTTC.

This rearrangement joins TRBV11-2 to TRBJ2-7, with D unclear. The CDR3 sequence is 11 residues long. Between the trimmed V and J ends, which lost 5 bases and 7 bases, there was a span of 9 bases. CDR1 is SGHAT and CDR2 is FQNNGV in the germline V gene. The DNA of the CDR3 is TGTGCCAGCAGCCTTCAAACAGAGCAGTACTTC. This translates into CASSLQTEQYF.

The chain has TRBV3-1 (or the pseudogene TRBV3-2) and TRBJ1-5, with unresolved D. Germline V gives CDR1 LGHDT, CDR2 YNNKEL (reference sequence). Trimming removed 4 bases at V and 6 bases at J, with 16 bases between. This CDR3 is 15 amino acids long. Written as DNA, the CDR3 is TGTGCCAGCAGCCTAGCGGGCCACCCGAGTCAGCCCCAGCATTTT. The encoded protein is CASSLAGHPSQPQHF.

This rearrangement joins TRBV7-9 to TRBJ2-7; D is uncertain. The CDR3 is 15 amino acids. Trimming left V 5 bases short and J 4 bases short, with 18 bases between. The germline CDR1 and CDR2 sequences are SEHNR and FQNEAQ (reference sequence). The CDR3 is CASSRPATDRYEQYF. The CDR3 nucleotides read TGTGCCAGCAGCCGTCCCGCGACTGACCGGTACGAGCAGTACTTC.

The chain is built from TRBV5-6 and TRBJ2-1, with 7 nucleotides matching TRBD2. The germline CDR1 and CDR2 sequences are SGHDT and YYEEEE. There are 17 residues in the CDR3. With 4 bases clipped from V and 1 base from J, the junction kept 11 bases outside the gene matches. CDR3 sequence reads: CASSPEWTRLSYNEQFF. The CDR3 DNA is TGTGCCAGCAGCCCTGAATGGACTAGATTATCCTACAATGAGCAGTTCTTC.

The J gene is TRBJ1-1, the V gene TRBV24-1, with 10 positions matching TRBD1. The CDR3 length is 14 residues. The germline V gene has CDR1 KGHDR and CDR2 SFDVKD. V was clipped by 2 bases and J by 10 bases; unmatched bases: 6. The CDR3 reads CATSDSQTGGPAFF. CDR3 nucleotide sequence: TGTGCCACCAGTGATTCCCAGACAGGGGGCCCAGCTTTCTTT.